This T cell receptor beta chain comes out of a study of T cells in localized non-small cell lung cancer. Only in-frame clones appear in the TCRdb table, and some are missing; sequencing was by immunoSEQ multiplex PCR. The data show 31,000 or so clones, approximately 88% seen once. Details on this clone: Antigen: not known.

The germline CDR1 and CDR2 sequences are MRHNA and SNTAGT. Trimming removed 2 bases from V and 2 bases from J, with 8 bases in between. The CDR3 is 14 residues long. General study results and limits: Uninvolved adjacent lung had more T cell clonality than any other tissue, topping tumor. Heterogeneity stays possible, as sequencing covered only one tumor region. Overall survival was longer when the density of T cells in the blood was higher. A median of around 52 clones ranked among the top 100 in tumor appeared in adjacent lung.

The clonotype was recovered from a woman aged 35-70 years with stage III lung adenocarcinoma. This sequence joins TRBV6-4 and TRBJ2-3; weak D call: TRBD2 (5 bases). This sample comprised peripheral blood mononuclear cells, obtained before any cancer treatment. CDR3 protein: CASSDGESTDTQYF. The CDR3 region has the DNA TGTGCCAGCAGTGACGGGGAGTCCACAGATACGCAGTATTTT.